This TCR beta chain comes out of a study of OX40 agonist ivuxolimab in advanced cancers. Study summary: Hepatocellular carcinoma, melanoma, renal cell or head and neck cancer affected the dose-escalation patients. Averaging roughly 60 years in age, with a range of roughly 20 to 90, the cohort was approximately 84% male. Prior checkpoint blockade (anti-PD-1, anti-PD-L1 or anti-CTLA-4) was permitted; around 37% had it.

Autoimmune disease history or systemic immunosuppression led to patient exclusion. V gave up 3 bases and J gave up 2 bases, with 11 bases separating them. Germline-derived CDR1 and CDR2 are SGHNT and YYREEE (reference sequence). CDR3 size: 15 residues. This table comes from immunoSEQ multiplex PCR, and its TCRdb copy is limited to in-frame clones, with some not included. This sample has about 26,000 clones, with roughly three quarters found just once. The rearrangement links TRBV5-4 to TRBJ2-2, with D tentatively TRBD2 (5 bases). Sample: CD4+ or CD8+ T cells sorted from blood, taken in a trial of the OX40 agonist ivuxolimab. This clonotype was sampled from an adult with an advanced solid tumor such as melanoma, head and neck, liver or kidney cancer. CDR3 protein: CASSSSFLNTGELFF. The CDR3, as DNA: TGTGCCAGCAGCTCTAGCTTCCTCAACACCGGGGAGCTGTTTTTT. The whole variable domain, remainder taken from reference TRBV5-4 and TRBJ2-2, is ETGVTQSPTHLIKTRGQQVTLRCSSQSGHNTVSWYQQALGQGPQFIFQYYREEENGRGNFPPRFSGLQFPNYSSELNVNALELDDSALYLCASSSSFLNTGELFFGEGSRLTVL.